The clone carrying this T cell receptor beta chain occurred a few times. Reverse transcription of roughly 0.5 to 1 ug RNA was performed with random hexamers. The TCR beta CDR3 was amplified by immunoSEQ multiplex PCR across 54 Vbeta, 13 Jbeta. TCRdb independently ran MiXCR on the immunoSEQ multiplex PCR reads; one entry per CDR3 protein. The sample consists of about 120,000 distinct CDR3 sequences, 80% to 95% of them appearing once. This specimen belongs to a study of CD8 T cells in Susac syndrome. CD8+ and CD4+ blood T cells underwent TCR beta sequencing. The individuals used as controls were healthy donors who had been matched for both age and sex. The CD8+ and CD4+ T cells were isolated magnetically using a negative isolation approach, whereas the TEMRA cells were enriched by FACS. CDR1 and CDR2 from the germline V gene are SGHTA and FQGNSA. Trimming pared 6 bases from V and 4 bases from J, leaving 7 bases between. The CDR3 spans 12 residues.

The clonotype comes from a human donor in good health. Sequenced material: CD8+ T cells from PBMCs. The V gene is TRBV7-2, the J gene TRBJ2-1; D remains ambiguous. The CDR3 bases are TGTGCCAGCAGGACGGTTTACAATGAGCAGTTCTTC. As protein: CASRTVYNEQFF.